This T cell receptor (beta chain) was identified during a study of blood T cell repertoires in COVID-19. Study as a whole: PBMCs, B-cell-depleted T cells, or T cells provided the cDNA or gDNA that made up the material.

Comments on this clone: The same CDR3 is also encoded by other DNA sequences in this sample.

TCRdb keeps only in-frame clones here, not all; method: immunoSEQ multiplex PCR. The sample records around 130,000 clones, approximately 85% being singletons. Germline V CDR1 and CDR2: SGDLS, YYNGEE. This CDR3 region has 14 residues. Trimming cost V 2 bases and J 4 bases, with 10 bases left between them. The V call is TRBV9, the J call TRBJ1-3, with D maybe TRBD1 (5 bases). Sequenced input: peripheral blood. The receptor was isolated from a man aged 45-65 years with acute or convalescent COVID-19. In DNA form, the CDR3 reads TGTGCCAGCAGCGTGGGGGGGTTCGGAAACACCATATATTTT. This translates into CASSVGGFGNTIYF.